The present T cell receptor beta chain was sequenced within a study of shared clonotypes between healthy human individuals. General observations from the study: With a handful of donors compared, about 5.2% of naive CD4 clonotypes were shared.

Cells designated naive CD8 were CD45RO-negative and were positively selected for CCR7, with terminally differentiated effector memory CD45RA+ cells excluded. Profiled with immunoSEQ multiplex PCR; TCRdb holds only in-frame clones, not every one. The table records some 2.1 million clones, 80% to 95% of them present only once. Comment on this clone: Its antigen is still unknown. This same CDR3 is encoded by further DNA sequences in the sample.

V was shortened by 1 base and J by 4 bases, with 11 bases between the two germline ends. The CDR3 is made up of 14 amino acids. Germline CDR1 is MGHRA and CDR2 is YSYEKL. The source is a man in his late teens or twenties in good health. Some clones in this sample may be carry-over from other donors' samples. Sequencing was carried out using naive CD8+ T cells from PBMCs. The V and J genes are TRBV4-1 and TRBJ2-7, with D possibly being TRBD1 (5 bases). As DNA, the CDR3 is TGCGCCAGCAGCCAAGTTCCAGGGCTGTACGAGCAGTACTTC. Its translation is CASSQVPGLYEQYF.